This T cell receptor (beta chain) appears in the sequencing data of a study of blood T cell repertoires in COVID-19. Study-level information: There were acute and convalescent COVID-19 samples, and they came from the United States, Italy and Spain. Sample material is recorded as cDNA or gDNA derived from T cells, B-cell-depleted T cells, or PBMCs.

In the original processing: Reference gene primer amplification in the assay estimated nucleated cell counts. Only in-frame clones appear in the TCRdb table, and some are missing; sequencing was by immunoSEQ multiplex PCR. That table is the source of V, J and clone size, and D and trimming were worked out from the DNA. The sample carries approximately 92,000 clones, roughly nine tenths recorded once. Seattle patients were enrolled during active infection and followed longitudinally. Trimming at V came to 4 bases and at J to 5 bases, leaving 4 bases not matched to a gene. There are 14 residues in the CDR3. The germline CDR1 and CDR2 sequences are SGHAT and FQNNGV.

The origin of this receptor is a woman aged 60-75 years with COVID-19, enrolled during active disease. The chain carries TRBV11-2 and TRBJ1-2; 10 nucleotides line up with TRBD1. The sequencing sample was made of peripheral blood. The CDR3 DNA follows: TGTGCCAGCAGCTCCCCGGGACAGGGGTATGGCTACACCTTC. Translation: CASSSPGQGYGYTF. Combining the CDR3 with reference TRBV11-2 and TRBJ1-2 gives the whole variable domain EAGVAQSPRYKIIEKRQSVAFWCNPISGHATLYWYQQILGQGPKLLIQFQNNGVVDDSQLPKDRFSAERLKGVDSTLKIQPAKLEDSAVYLCASSSPGQGYGYTFGSGTRLTVV.